The 26 T cell receptor beta chains reported below all come from one sample, sequenced in a study of identical twins. From the 5' RACE reads, TCRdb called clonotypes with MiXCR, one entry per CDR3 protein. Among 500,000 or so distinct CDR3 sequences, 14% were seen once, and the ten largest hold around 0.57%. The data were also submitted as part of a second study, on yellow fever vaccine responses in identical twins.

The sequencing sample was made of CD4+ T cells sorted from blood. All receptors come from a woman between 18 and 29 years old in good health.

The chain is built from TRBV7-6 and TRBJ1-2; possibly TRBD1 for D (5 bases). V shed 5 bases and J shed 3 bases, with 16 bases lying between them. Germline values: CDR1 SGHVS, CDR2 FNYEAQ. This CDR3 has 15 amino acids. The CDR3 protein is CASSTSPGKDYGYTF. In nucleotides, the CDR3 is TGTGCCAGCAGCACGTCGCCAGGGAAGGACTATGGCTACACCTTC.

The rearrangement joins TRBV6-2 or TRBV6-3 to TRBJ2-5; the D is unclear. Germline CDR1 is MNHEY and CDR2 is SVGEGT. CDR3 size: 14 residues. Trimming took off 2 bases at V and 1 base at J, with 8 bases between the two ends. In DNA form, the CDR3 reads TGTGCCAGCAGTTACGGAAGCCGCCAAGAGACCCAGTACTTC. Protein product: CASSYGSRQETQYF.

This clonotype has more than one count but fewer than ten. The chain recombines TRBV5-1 with TRBJ1-4; TRBD1 is a possible D gene (6 bases). CDR1 is SGHRS, CDR2 YFSETQ, per germline. The CDR3 is made up of 15 amino acids. Trimming shortened V by 2 bases and J by 0 bases, and 8 bases separated the two germline ends. The DNA for the CDR3 is TGCGCCAGCAGCTTAGGACAGACAACTAATGAAAAACTGTTTTTT. Translating gives CASSLGQTTNEKLFF.

This chain uses TRBV11-2 with TRBJ2-3, with 8 bases aligning to TRBD2. V was clipped by 2 bases and J by 0 bases; unmatched bases: 10. Germline-derived CDR1 and CDR2 are SGHAT and FQNNGV. The CDR3 contains 18 residues. In nucleotides, the CDR3 is TGTGCCAGCAGCTTACCACACGGGGGGGGCCGTAGCACAGATACGCAGTATTTT. It specifies CASSLPHGGGRSTDTQYF.

This chain connects TRBV20-1 to TRBJ2-4, with 9 bases matching TRBD1. Germline V gene data show CDR1 as DFQATT and CDR2 as SNEGSKA (reference sequence). The CDR3 is 17 residues long. Trimming took 5 bases from V and 2 from J; bases not matched to a gene: 13. CDR3 region: CSAHKGQGGSSKNIQYF. The CDR3, as DNA: TGCAGTGCTCACAAGGGACAGGGAGGGTCGTCCAAAAACATTCAGTACTTC.

The chain joins TRBV18 to TRBJ1-1, with D perhaps TRBD1 (6 bases). This CDR3 contains 15 residues. In germline, CDR1 is KGHSH, CDR2 LQKENI. Trimming stripped 6 bases from V and 4 bases from J, with 18 bases between. The DNA for the CDR3 is TGTGCCAGCTCGACAAAAACGGACAGATCCACTGAAGCTTTCTTT. Its translation is CASSTKTDRSTEAFF.

J is TRBJ2-5 and V is TRBV5-6; a possible D gene is TRBD1 (6 bases). CDR3 length: 16 residues. Between the trimmed V and J ends, which lost 4 bases and 0 bases, there was a span of 16 bases. The germline gives CDR1 SGHDT, CDR2 YYEEEE. The CDR3: CASSKVRGQYQETQYF. The CDR3 region has the DNA TGTGCCAGCAGCAAGGTCAGGGGCCAGTACCAAGAGACCCAGTACTTC.

This clonotype showed up many times. J is TRBJ2-1 and V is TRBV29-1; D possibly uses TRBD1 or TRBD2 (6 bases each). Trimming stripped 8 bases from V and 3 bases from J, with 11 bases between. CDR1 is SQVTM, CDR2 ANQGSEA, per germline. This CDR3 spans 12 amino acids. This CDR3 is CSPQGLYNEQFF. The DNA for the CDR3 is TGCAGCCCACAGGGACTCTACAATGAGCAGTTCTTC.

The chain combines TRBV6-5 with TRBJ2-7, with 8 bases lining up with TRBD1. Germline V gives CDR1 MNHEY, CDR2 SVGAGI. V lost 2 bases and J lost 3; bases outside the gene matches: 3. This CDR3 contains 14 residues. CDR3 sequence reads: CASSYGQGIYEQYF. The CDR3 bases are TGTGCCAGCAGTTACGGACAGGGAATCTACGAGCAGTACTTC.

The genes are TRBV5-1 and TRBJ1-1; TRBD1 might be the D (5 bases). The CDR3 extends over 14 amino acids. V dropped 0 bases and J dropped 4 bases, with 10 bases sitting between them. Per the germline V gene, CDR1 is SGHRS and CDR2 is YFSETQ. DNA of the CDR3: TGCGCCAGCAGCTTGGGGGCAGGGATCACTGAAGCTTTCTTT. Protein product: CASSLGAGITEAFF.

This clonotype was seen a few times. V gene TRBV24-1 combines with J gene TRBJ1-1; D is unresolved. Germline V CDR1 and CDR2: KGHDR, SFDVKD. The CDR3 sequence is 14 residues long. V gave up 5 bases and J gave up 5 bases, with 14 bases separating them. The CDR3 loop reads CATSALGGGTEAFF. The CDR3 DNA reads as TGTGCCACCAGTGCCCTGGGCGGTGGGACTGAAGCTTTCTTT.

The chain links TRBV11-2 to TRBJ2-2; TRBD2 matches 8 bases. J was trimmed by 5 bases and V by 3 bases; bases with no gene match: 5. Germline CDR1 is SGHAT and CDR2 is FQNNGV. This CDR3 contains 15 residues. CDR3 in amino acids: CASSFREGRTGELFF. The CDR3 nucleotides are TGTGCCAGCAGCTTCCGGGAGGGCCGGACCGGGGAGCTGTTTTTT.

This clonotype was found a few times. This chain links TRBV28 with TRBJ2-1; 8 nucleotides align to TRBD2. CDR1 is MDHEN, CDR2 SYDVKM, per germline. This CDR3 is 17 amino acids long. The V segment lost 1 base and the J segment 1 base; nucleotides outside the gene matches: 6. DNA for the CDR3: TGTGCCAGCAGTTTATCGGGGGGGGGTCAGTCCTACAATGAGCAGTTCTTC. It specifies CASSLSGGGQSYNEQFF.

This clonotype appeared a few times. V gene TRBV2 combines with J gene TRBJ2-1, with 11 bases lining up with TRBD1. The CDR3 is 15 amino acids. Germline assignment: CDR1 SNHLY and CDR2 FYNNEI. V was clipped by 7 bases and J by 4 bases; unmatched bases: 6. CDR3 sequence (DNA): TGTGCCAGCAACTCGGGACAGGGGGAATACAATGAGCAGTTCTTC. Amino acid sequence: CASNSGQGEYNEQFF.

This clonotype appeared a few times. The rearrangement uses TRBV5-1 and TRBJ1-5; 9 positions agree with TRBD1. Germline-derived CDR1 and CDR2 are SGHRS and YFSETQ. CDR3 size: 15 residues. V gave up 4 bases and J gave up 6 bases; unmatched junction bases: 8. In nucleotides, the CDR3 is TGCGCCAGCAGCCCGGCGGGACAGGGAAGTCAGCCCCAGCATTTT. This sequence encodes CASSPAGQGSQPQHF.

This clonotype has more than one count but fewer than ten. CDR3: CASSQSGTGVIYGYTF. Written as DNA, the CDR3 is TGCGCCAGCAGCCAGTCCGGGACAGGGGTTATCTATGGCTACACCTTC. The V gene is TRBV4-1, the J gene TRBJ1-2; TRBD1 aligns across 10 bases. The CDR3 consists of 16 residues. The V gene's germline CDR1 is MGHRA and CDR2 YSYEKL. The trim removed 3 bases at V and 4 bases at J, leaving 8 bases unmatched.

This clonotype was seen a handful of times. The chain links TRBV24-1 to TRBJ2-1, with 7 bases aligning to TRBD1. The ends lost 3 bases at V and 5 bases at J; junction bases unmatched: 6. Looked up from germline, CDR1 is KGHDR and CDR2 is SFDVKD. This CDR3 contains 15 residues. In DNA form, the CDR3 reads TGTGCCACCAGTGATCACCGGGACAGTCACAATGAGCAGTTCTTC. Translating it yields CATSDHRDSHNEQFF.

The rearrangement joins TRBV11-2 to TRBJ2-2, with TRBD2 identical over 9 bases. With V trimmed by 2 bases and J by 1 base, 11 bases remained unmatched. The germline V gene has CDR1 SGHAT and CDR2 FQNNGV. The CDR3 covers 19 residues. In nucleotides, the CDR3 is TGTGCCAGCAGCTTATTTATGACGGCGGGGGGGCTGAACACCGGGGAGCTGTTTTTT. Its protein is CASSLFMTAGGLNTGELFF.

This clonotype was seen only a few times. The J gene is TRBJ1-3, the V gene TRBV5-1; 7 bases are a match to TRBD1. This CDR3 is built from 16 residues. After removal of 5 bases from V and 0 bases from J, the junction contained 8 bases not matched to a gene. From germline, CDR1 is SGHRS and CDR2 YFSETQ. DNA for the CDR3: TGCGCCAGCAGACCCCCCGGGACAGTCTCTGGAAACACCATATATTTT. Its protein is CASRPPGTVSGNTIYF.

This clonotype was observed many times. The J gene is TRBJ2-1, the V gene TRBV3-1; 10 bases match TRBD2. The CDR3 is 15 residues long. The junction had 0 bases not matched to a gene; V was cut back by 1 base and J by 3 bases. In germline, CDR1 is LGHDT, CDR2 YNNKEL (reference sequence). The CDR3 spells CASSQASGGYNEQFF. CDR3 sequence (DNA): TGTGCCAGCAGCCAAGCTAGCGGGGGCTACAATGAGCAGTTCTTC.

The V call is TRBV6-1, the J call TRBJ2-1; maybe TRBD2 (5 bases). The germline CDR1 and CDR2 sequences are MNHNS and SASEGT. The CDR3 is 12 residues long. Trimming left V 6 bases short and J 6 bases short, with 9 bases between. The CDR3 nucleotides read TGTGCCAGCAGGGCGGGCTCCAATGAGCAGTTCTTC. Its translation: CASRAGSNEQFF.

The V call is TRBV28, the J call TRBJ2-3, with 7 bases identical to TRBD2. Losses at the gene ends were 5 bases for V and 10 bases for J; bases not matched to a gene: 6. CDR3 length: 12 residues. Germline lookup yields CDR1 MDHEN and CDR2 SYDVKM. CDR3 in amino acids: CASSLTSVSQYF. The CDR3 nucleotides are TGTGCCAGCAGTCTCACTAGCGTCTCGCAGTATTTT.

This clonotype was seen a handful of times. This chain uses TRBV5-1 with TRBJ2-3; weak D call: TRBD2 (6 bases). CDR1 is SGHRS, CDR2 YFSETQ, per germline. V lost 6 bases and J lost 6, with 20 bases in between. The CDR3 contains 15 residues. CDR3 residues: CASTLVRAGPDTQYF. CDR3 bases: TGCGCCAGCACCCTGGTGAGAGCGGGCCCGGATACGCAGTATTTT.

The chain couples TRBV12-3 or TRBV12-4 to TRBJ2-2, with TRBD2 identical over 7 bases. The V and J ends lost 8 bases and 6 bases, in that order; junction bases with no gene match: 12. The CDR3 length is 15 residues. The CDR3 DNA sequence: TGTGCCAGCCGCGCCGCCGGGAGGAAAGCCGGGGAGCTGTTTTTT. Protein product: CASRAAGRKAGELFF.

J is TRBJ1-5 and V is TRBV6-5; D is undetermined. The V gene's germline CDR1 is MNHEY and CDR2 SVGAGI. The CDR3 extends over 12 amino acids. Trimming pared 5 bases from V and 9 bases from J, leaving 11 bases between. CDR3 coding DNA: TGTGCCAGCAGTCACCCTGAGGGGCCCCAGCATTTT. Its translation: CASSHPEGPQHF.

The rearrangement joins TRBV6-1 to TRBJ2-7; D uncertain. Deletions cut 5 bases from V and 3 bases from J, with 14 bases between. Germline values: CDR1 MNHNS, CDR2 SASEGT. This CDR3 is built from 14 residues. The CDR3 DNA reads TGTGCCAGCAGTCCCTATAGGCTGGGCTACGAGCAGTACTTC. This encodes CASSPYRLGYEQYF.